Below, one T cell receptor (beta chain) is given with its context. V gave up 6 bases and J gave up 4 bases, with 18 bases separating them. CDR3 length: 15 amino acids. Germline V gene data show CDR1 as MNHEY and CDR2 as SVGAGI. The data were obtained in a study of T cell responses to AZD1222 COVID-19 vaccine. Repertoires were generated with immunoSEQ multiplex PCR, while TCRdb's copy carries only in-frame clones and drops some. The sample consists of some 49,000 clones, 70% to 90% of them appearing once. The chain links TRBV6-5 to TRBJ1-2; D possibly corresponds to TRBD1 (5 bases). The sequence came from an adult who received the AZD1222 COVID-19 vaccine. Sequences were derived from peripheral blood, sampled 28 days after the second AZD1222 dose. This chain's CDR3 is CASRQSPLGGYGYTF. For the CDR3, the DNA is TGTGCCAGCAGACAGTCTCCCCTCGGGGGCTATGGCTACACCTTC.